This T cell receptor beta chain comes out of a study of beta chain features in type 1 diabetes. Study-wide results and limits: VDJ junctions from patients with type 1 diabetes contained fewer insertions and more deletions. Comparison showed that naive, central memory and Treg TCRB repertoires appeared more similar among patients than among healthy donors. Shorter TCRB CDR3s, moderately but significantly so, marked every one of the four CD4+ subsets in Type 1 diabetes patients. In these data, an HLA type influence on TCRB rearrangement remained unresolved.

Each of the sorted populations had a purity greater than 98%. The isolated RNA, all of it, was reverse transcribed, so expressed TCRB transcripts were what got sequenced. TCRdb's copy holds only in-frame clones and misses some; the assay was immunoSEQ multiplex PCR. The table lists about 650,000 clones, around 12% of them singletons. The CDR3 contains 16 residues. Germline V gene sequence: CDR1 SGHRS, CDR2 YFSETQ. V lost 1 base, J lost 2 bases, and 10 bases lay in between. The sample holds a few counts of this clone. What it recognizes is unknown. The chain has TRBV5-1 and TRBJ2-6; D uncertain. Sequenced: naive CD4+ T cells from blood. The origin of this receptor is a man younger than 40 with type 1 diabetes. DNA of the CDR3: TGCGCCAGCAGCTTGACGGCCCCTGCTGGGGCCAACGTCCTGACTTTC. Protein: CASSLTAPAGANVLTF.